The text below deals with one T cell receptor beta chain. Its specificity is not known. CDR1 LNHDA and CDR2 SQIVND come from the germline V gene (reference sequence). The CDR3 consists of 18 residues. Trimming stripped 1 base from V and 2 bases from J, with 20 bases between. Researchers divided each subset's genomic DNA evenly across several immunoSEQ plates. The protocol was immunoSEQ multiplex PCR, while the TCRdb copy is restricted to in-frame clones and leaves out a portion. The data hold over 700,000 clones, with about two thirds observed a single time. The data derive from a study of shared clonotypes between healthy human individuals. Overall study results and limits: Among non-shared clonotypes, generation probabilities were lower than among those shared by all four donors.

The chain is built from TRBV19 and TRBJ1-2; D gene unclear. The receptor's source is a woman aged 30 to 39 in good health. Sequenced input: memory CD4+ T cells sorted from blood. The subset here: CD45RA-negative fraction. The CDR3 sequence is CASSIVSPRPSFNYGYTF. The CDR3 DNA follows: TGTGCCAGTAGTATAGTTTCTCCACGGCCCTCCTTCAACTATGGCTACACCTTC. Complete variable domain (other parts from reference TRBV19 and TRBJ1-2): DGGITQSPKYLFRKEGQNVTLSCEQNLNHDAMYWYRQDPGQGLRLIYYSQIVNDFQKGDIAEGYSVSREKKESFPLTVTSAQKNPTAFYLCASSIVSPRPSFNYGYTFGSGTRLTVV.